This T cell receptor (beta chain) was observed in a study of tumor-infiltrating lymphocytes in localized non-small cell lung cancer. Turning to this clone: Its antigen is currently unknown.

Whole-study findings and limits: Only some patients had TCR sequencing, depending on available tissue. Different pieces of the same tissue were used for each assay. Higher tumor T cell infiltration than in uninvolved lung was supported by TCRbeta sequencing. No T-cell fraction difference was seen between IM1 and IM2 tumors.

The CDR3 spans 11 residues. Assay used: immunoSEQ multiplex PCR; TCRdb lists only in-frame clones, some missing. The sample lists about 15,000 clones, 75% to 85% occurring once. The source material was uninvolved lung tissue not adjacent to the tumor. V usage is TRBV21-1 and J usage is TRBJ1-2; the table gives TRBD1 as D, unverified against the DNA. TRBV21-1 is annotated as a pseudogene. The clonotype comes from a human donor with non-small cell lung cancer. The CDR3 DNA reads TGTGCCAACCATGGACAGGGAGGCTACACCTTC. Translating gives CANHGQGGYTF.